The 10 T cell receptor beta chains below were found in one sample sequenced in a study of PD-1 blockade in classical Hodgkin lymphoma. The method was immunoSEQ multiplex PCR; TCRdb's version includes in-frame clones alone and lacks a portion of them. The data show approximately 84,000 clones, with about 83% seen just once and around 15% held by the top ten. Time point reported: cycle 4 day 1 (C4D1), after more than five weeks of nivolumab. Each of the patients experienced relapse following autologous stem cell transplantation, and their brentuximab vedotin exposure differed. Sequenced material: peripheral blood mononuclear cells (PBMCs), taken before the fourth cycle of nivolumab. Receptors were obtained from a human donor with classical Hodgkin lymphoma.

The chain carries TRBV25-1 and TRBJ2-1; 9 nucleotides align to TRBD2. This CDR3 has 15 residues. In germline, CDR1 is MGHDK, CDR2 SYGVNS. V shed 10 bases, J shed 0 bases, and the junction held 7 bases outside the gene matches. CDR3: CATQSSGSSYNEQFF. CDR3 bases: TGTGCCACACAAAGTAGCGGGAGCTCCTACAATGAGCAGTTCTTC.

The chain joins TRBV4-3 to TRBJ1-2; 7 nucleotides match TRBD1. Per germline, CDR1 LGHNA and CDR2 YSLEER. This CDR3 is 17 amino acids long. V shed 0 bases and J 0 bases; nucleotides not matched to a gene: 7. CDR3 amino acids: CASSQDRGQGANYGYTF. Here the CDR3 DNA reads TGCGCCAGCAGCCAAGATCGCGGGCAGGGGGCTAACTATGGCTACACCTTC.

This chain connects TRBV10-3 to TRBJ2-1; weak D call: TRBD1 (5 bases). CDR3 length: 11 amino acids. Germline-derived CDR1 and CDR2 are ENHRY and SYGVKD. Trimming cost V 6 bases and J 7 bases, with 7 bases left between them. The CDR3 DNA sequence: TGTGCCATCAGCACAGGTAATGAGCAGTTCTTC. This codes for CAISTGNEQFF.

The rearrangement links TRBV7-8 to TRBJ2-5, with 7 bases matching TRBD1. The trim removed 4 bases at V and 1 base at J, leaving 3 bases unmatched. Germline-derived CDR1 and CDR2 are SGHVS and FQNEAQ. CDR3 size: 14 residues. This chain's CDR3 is CASSSGTVQETQYF. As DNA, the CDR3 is TGTGCCAGCAGCTCCGGGACAGTCCAAGAGACCCAGTACTTC. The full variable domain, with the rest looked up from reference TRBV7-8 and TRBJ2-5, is GAGVSQSPRYKVAKRGQDVALRCDPISGHVSLFWYQQALGQGPEFLTYFQNEAQLDKSGLPSDRFFAERPEGSVSTLKIQRTQQEDSAVYLCASSSGTVQETQYFGPGTRLLVL.

DNA for the CDR3: TGTGCCAGCAGCTTAATAGGTCCTCCTACAGATACGCAGTATTTT. It specifies CASSLIGPPTDTQYF. The chain carries TRBV7-2 and TRBJ2-3; D uncertain. CDR1 and CDR2 (germline): SGHTA, FQGNSA. The CDR3 is made up of 15 amino acids. The V and J ends lost 2 bases and 3 bases respectively, with 12 bases between them.

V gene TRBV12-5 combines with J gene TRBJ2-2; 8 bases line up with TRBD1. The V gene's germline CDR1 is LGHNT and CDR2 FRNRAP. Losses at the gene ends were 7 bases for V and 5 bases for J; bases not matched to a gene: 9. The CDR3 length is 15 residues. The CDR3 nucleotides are TGTGCTAGTGCCTCAGGACAGGGTGGGACCGGGGAGCTGTTTTTT. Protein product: CASASGQGGTGELFF.

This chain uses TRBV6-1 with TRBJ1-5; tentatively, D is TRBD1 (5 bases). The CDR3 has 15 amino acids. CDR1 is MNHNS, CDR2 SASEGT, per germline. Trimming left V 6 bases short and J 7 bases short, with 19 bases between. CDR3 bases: TGTGCCAGCAGCTTAGACCTGACCCGGGGGCAGCCCCAGCATTTT. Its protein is CASSLDLTRGQPQHF.

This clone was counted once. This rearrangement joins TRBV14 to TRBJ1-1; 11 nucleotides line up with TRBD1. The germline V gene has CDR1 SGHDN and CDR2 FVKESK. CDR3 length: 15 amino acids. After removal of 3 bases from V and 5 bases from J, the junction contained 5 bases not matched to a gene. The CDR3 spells CASSHPGTGGTEAFF. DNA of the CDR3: TGTGCCAGCAGCCACCCAGGGACAGGGGGGACTGAAGCTTTCTTT.

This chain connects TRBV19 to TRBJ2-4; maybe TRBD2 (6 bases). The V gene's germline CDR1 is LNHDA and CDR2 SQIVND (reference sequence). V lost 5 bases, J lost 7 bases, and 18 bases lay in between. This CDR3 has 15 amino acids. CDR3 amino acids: CASSGSEGRVNIQYF. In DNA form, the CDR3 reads TGTGCCAGTAGTGGCTCGGAGGGCCGGGTTAACATTCAGTACTTC.

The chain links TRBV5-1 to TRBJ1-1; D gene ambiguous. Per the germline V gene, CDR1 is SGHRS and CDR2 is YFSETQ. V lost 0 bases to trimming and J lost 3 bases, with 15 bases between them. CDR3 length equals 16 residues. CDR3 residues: CASSLAGYGGDTEAFF. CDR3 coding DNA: TGCGCCAGCAGCTTGGCCGGATACGGTGGGGACACTGAAGCTTTCTTT.